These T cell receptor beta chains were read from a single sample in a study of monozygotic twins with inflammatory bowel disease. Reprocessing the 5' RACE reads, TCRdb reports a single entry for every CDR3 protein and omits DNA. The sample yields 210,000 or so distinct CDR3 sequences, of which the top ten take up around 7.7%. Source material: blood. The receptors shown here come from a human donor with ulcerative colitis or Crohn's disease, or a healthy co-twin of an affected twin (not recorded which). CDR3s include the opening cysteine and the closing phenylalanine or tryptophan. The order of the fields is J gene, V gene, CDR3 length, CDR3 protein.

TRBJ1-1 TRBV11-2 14 CASSLQQMNTEAFF
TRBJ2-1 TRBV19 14 CATSTGLAGAEQFF
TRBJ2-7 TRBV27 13 CASSPLTGSEQYF
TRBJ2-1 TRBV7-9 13 CASSLVGEDEQFF
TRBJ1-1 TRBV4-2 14 CASSQAGVNTEAFF
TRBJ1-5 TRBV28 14 CASAPGGTRQPQHF
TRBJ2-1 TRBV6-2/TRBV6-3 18 CASTGTSAYLSSYNEQFF
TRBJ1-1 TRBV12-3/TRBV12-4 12 CASSPISGEAFF
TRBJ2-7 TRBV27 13 CASSPRGVYEQYF
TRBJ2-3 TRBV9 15 CASSSSGSGRDTQYF
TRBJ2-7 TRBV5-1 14 CASSSGQGRYEQYF
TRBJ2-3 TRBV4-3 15 CASSQRKTGADTQYF
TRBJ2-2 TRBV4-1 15 CASSHPPGGFGELFF
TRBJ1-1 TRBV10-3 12 CAAAGANTEAFF
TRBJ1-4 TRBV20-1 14 CSARVGIGDEKLFF
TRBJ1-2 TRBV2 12 CASKEGHYGYTF
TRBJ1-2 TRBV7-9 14 CASSSYQGAYGYTF
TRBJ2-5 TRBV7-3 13 CASSLLRGETQYF
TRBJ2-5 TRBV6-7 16 CASSYSGLAPEETQYF
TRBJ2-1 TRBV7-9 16 CASSGVIRLTYNEQFF
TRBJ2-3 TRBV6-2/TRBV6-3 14 CASSRDFIWDTQYF
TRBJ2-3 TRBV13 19 CASSGAQTGLPINTDTQYF
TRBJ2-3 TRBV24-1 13 CATSDPKGRAQYF
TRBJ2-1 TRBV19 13 CASSIALVNEQFF
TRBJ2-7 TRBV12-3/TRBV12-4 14 CASTLAGGRTEQYF
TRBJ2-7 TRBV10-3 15 CAISDPGQSSYEQYF
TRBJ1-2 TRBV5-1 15 CASSLVEGGAHGYTF
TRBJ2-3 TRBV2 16 CASSDVLQGNMDTQYF
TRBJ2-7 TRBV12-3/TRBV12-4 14 CASSKTGRFVEQYF
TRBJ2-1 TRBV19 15 CASSIAGKSYNEQFF
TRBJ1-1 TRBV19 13 CASSLEGTTEAFF
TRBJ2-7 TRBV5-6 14 CASSLGQLSYEQYF
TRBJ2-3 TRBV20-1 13 CSEGIPSTDTQYF
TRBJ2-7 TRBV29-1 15 CSVEGVGENSYEQYF
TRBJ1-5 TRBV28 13 CASSFFLDEPQHF
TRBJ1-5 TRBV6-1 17 CASSESLKISSNQPQHF
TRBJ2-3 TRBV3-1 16 CASSQGPGLSTDTQYF
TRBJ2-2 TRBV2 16 CARHKLAGINTGELFF
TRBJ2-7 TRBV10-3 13 CAISLGTKYEQYF
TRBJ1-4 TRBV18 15 CASSPQPGIEEKLFF
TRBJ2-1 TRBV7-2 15 CASSSLGLADNEQFF
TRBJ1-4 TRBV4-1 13 CASSQVHGEKLFF
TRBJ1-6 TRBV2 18 CATKHDPAGVSYNSPLHF
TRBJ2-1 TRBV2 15 CASSGLGVHRDEQFF
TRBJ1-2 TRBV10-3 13 CAIRGGRLNGYTF
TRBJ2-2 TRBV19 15 CASTPEATLAGELFF
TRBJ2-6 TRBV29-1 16 CSVTKGQGSGANVLTF
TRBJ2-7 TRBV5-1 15 CASSLTTGAPYEQYF
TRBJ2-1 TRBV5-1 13 CASRRDRDNEQFF
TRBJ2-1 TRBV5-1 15 CASSSGQGPYNEQFF
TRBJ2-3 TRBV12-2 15 CASRRTSGGADTQYF
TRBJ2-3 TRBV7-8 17 CASSITTGTGVTDTQYF
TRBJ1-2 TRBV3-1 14 CASSQGGRTGGYTF
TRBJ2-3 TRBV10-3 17 CAISEKWAGGTPDTQYF
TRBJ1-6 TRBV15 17 CATSPRVGASYNSPLHF